This T cell receptor (beta chain) emerged from a study of response to subunit inactivated influenza vaccine. Study-wide results and limits: Each seasonal flu vaccination may recruit only limited new T cells, authors suggested.

Germline trimming cut 6 bases from V and 10 bases from J; bases unmatched to any gene: 2. This CDR3 is built from 13 residues. Germline V gene data show CDR1 as MNHNS and CDR2 as SASEGT. Each CDR3 protein is one row after TCRdb ran MiXCR on the RT-PCR reads. This table has more than 450,000 distinct CDR3 sequences, about an eighth appearing once. About this clonotype itself: As yet, its antigen is unknown.

The genes are TRBV6-1 and TRBJ2-1; 14 bases line up with TRBD2. The sequencing here drew on PBMCs from blood, taken on the day of vaccination. This receptor was taken from a middle-aged man who received an inactivated influenza vaccine. The CDR3 region has the DNA TGTGCCAGCAGCAGGACTAGCGGGAGGGAGCAGTTCTTC. This gives the protein CASSRTSGREQFF.